This paragraph covers one TCR beta chain sequence. Researchers sorted participants into cohorts using their self-reported clinical history. The entry originates in a study of blood T cell repertoires in COVID-19. The length of the CDR3 is 17 residues. V lost 0 bases to trimming and J lost 2 bases; unmatched junction nucleotides: 2. The V gene's germline CDR1 is KGHSH and CDR2 LQKENI. In the original workflow: Nucleated cell number was recorded as an estimate derived from reference gene primer amplification. Produced via immunoSEQ multiplex PCR; TCRdb's table is partial and in-frame only. V and J calls and clone size follow that table, whereas D and trimming were derived from the DNA. This table holds about 180,000 clones, about 84% found once.

This TCR was recovered from a woman in her thirties or forties with acute COVID-19. This chain links TRBV18 with TRBJ2-2, with 11 nucleotides matching TRBD2. Sequencing was done on a sample of PBMCs or T cells enriched from blood (not recorded which). Here the CDR3 reads CASSPPGLAENTGELFF. The CDR3 nucleotides are TGTGCCAGCTCACCACCGGGACTAGCGGAAAACACCGGGGAGCTGTTTTTT.